These T cell receptor beta chains were read from a single sample in a study of T cells after posttransplantation cyclophosphamide. Measured with immunoSEQ multiplex PCR; TCRdb has only the in-frame clones, and not every one. The sample lists under 10,000 clones; 98% were seen once. Sequencing was done on a sample of naive CD4+ T cells sorted from PBMCs. Receptors originate from a woman aged 55-70 years in good health, CMV-negative, and a related stem cell transplant donor. Both conserved end residues are part of each CDR3. A D gene is named only where the DNA matches it firmly. Not all rows give a size; the values are once, few, many and, for expanded clones, a class.

J gene	clone size	V gene	D gene	CDR3 protein	CDR3 DNA
TRBJ2-5	.	TRBV7-9	TRBD1	CASWTGTGVQETQYF	TGTGCCAGCTGGACTGGGACAGGGGTCCAAGAGACCCAGTACTTC
TRBJ2-7	few	TRBV28	TRBD2	CATRRASGYEQYF	TGTGCCACCCGCCGGGCTAGCGGCTACGAGCAGTACTTC
TRBJ1-5	.	TRBV15	.	CATSRHRVQQPQHF	TGTGCCACCAGCAGGCACAGGGTACAACAGCCCCAGCATTTT
TRBJ2-7	.	TRBV5-1	TRBD2	CASSLAATSISYEQYF	TGCGCCAGCAGCTTGGCCGCGACTAGCATCTCCTACGAGCAGTACTTC
TRBJ1-6	.	TRBV5-1	TRBD1	CASSFRGGGSPLHF	TGCGCCAGCAGCTTTCGAGGGGGCGGTTCACCCCTCCACTTT
TRBJ1-5	.	TRBV19	.	CASSIGWGQPQHF	TGTGCCAGTAGTATCGGGTGGGGCCAGCCCCAGCATTTT
TRBJ1-2	.	TRBV28	TRBD1	CASSTGVPANGYTF	TGTGCCAGCAGTACAGGGGTCCCGGCTAATGGCTACACCTTC
TRBJ1-3	.	TRBV7-6	.	CASSSRGGNTIYF	TGTGCCAGCAGCTCCAGAGGGGGAAACACCATATATTTT
TRBJ2-2	once	TRBV9	TRBD1	CASSIRQGFRPNTGELFF	TGTGCCAGCAGCATACGACAGGGGTTCCGACCTAACACCGGGGAGCTGTTTTTT
TRBJ2-3	.	TRBV7-3	.	CASSRAAGSPDTQYF	TGTGCCAGCAGCAGGGCCGCGGGCTCCCCAGATACGCAGTATTTT
TRBJ1-2	.	TRBV4-2	.	CASSPEALDGYTF	TGTGCCAGCAGCCCCGAGGCATTGGATGGCTACACCTTC
TRBJ2-2	.	TRBV4-3	.	CASSQVGPGAGELFF	TGCGCCAGCAGCCAAGTGGGCCCCGGGGCCGGGGAGCTGTTTTTT
TRBJ2-7	.	TRBV6-6	TRBD1	CASRETGRRGYEQYF	TGTGCCAGCAGGGAGACAGGGCGCAGGGGCTACGAGCAGTACTTC
TRBJ1-6	.	TRBV6-1	.	CASRAFNSPLHF	TGTGCCAGCAGGGCCTTCAATTCACCCCTCCACTTT
TRBJ2-5	.	TRBV29-1	.	CSVDAGGETQYF	TGCAGCGTTGATGCAGGGGGGGAGACCCAGTACTTC
TRBJ1-1	.	TRBV30	.	CAGGGAPGTKAFF	TGTGCCGGTGGGGGGGCTCCAGGGACTAAAGCTTTCTTT
TRBJ1-2	.	TRBV30	.	CAWSVSGSNGYIF	TGTGCCTGGAGTGTGTCGGGGTCAAATGGCTACATCTTC
TRBJ2-3	.	TRBV11-2	.	CASSQDFTGSDTQYF	TGTGCCAGCAGCCAGGACTTTACAGGGTCCGATACGCAGTATTTT
TRBJ2-1	.	TRBV9	.	CASSVDGRGENEQFF	TGTGCCAGCAGCGTAGACGGGAGAGGGGAAAATGAGCAGTTCTTC
TRBJ2-7	.	TRBV5-6	.	CASSLGPTLTEQYF	TGTGCCAGCAGCTTGGGCCCGACTCTTACCGAGCAGTACTTC
TRBJ1-6	.	TRBV7-6	TRBD1	CASSLDFGTGRKVGSPLHF	TGTGCCAGCAGCTTAGACTTCGGGACAGGAAGAAAAGTTGGCTCACCCCTCCACTTT
TRBJ2-1	.	TRBV27	TRBD2	CASSLVTSGGGGEQFF	TGTGCCAGCAGTTTAGTGACTAGCGGAGGGGGAGGTGAGCAGTTCTTC
TRBJ1-2	.	TRBV18	.	CASSPPINYGYTF	TGTGCCAGCTCACCCCCTATAAACTATGGCTACACCTTC
TRBJ2-3	.	TRBV5-1	TRBD2	CASSPRTSGDTDTQYF	TGCGCCAGCAGCCCCCGGACTAGCGGGGATACAGATACGCAGTATTTT
TRBJ1-6	.	TRBV14	.	CASSQDLGSPLHF	TGTGCCAGCAGCCAAGATCTGGGCTCACCCCTCCACTTT
TRBJ2-2	.	TRBV7-2	TRBD1	CASRKTGGRSGELFF	TGTGCCAGCAGAAAGACAGGGGGCAGGTCCGGGGAGCTGTTTTTT
TRBJ2-3	.	TRBV5-1	.	CASSSQRSRTDTQYF	TGCGCCAGCAGCTCCCAGCGGAGCCGCACAGATACGCAGTATTTT
TRBJ2-3	.	TRBV9	TRBD2	CASSVLAGTSPSTDTQYF	TGTGCCAGCAGCGTATTGGCCGGGACTAGCCCTAGCACAGATACGCAGTATTTT
TRBJ2-2	.	TRBV2	.	CASSDLRGGTGELFF	TGTGCCAGCAGTGATTTGAGGGGAGGCACCGGGGAGCTGTTTTTT
TRBJ1-6	once	TRBV27	.	CASRAESSYNSPLHF	TGTGCCAGCAGAGCCGAGAGCTCCTATAATTCCCCCCTCCACTTT
TRBJ2-5	.	TRBV7-2	.	CASSPLYQETQYF	TGTGCCAGCAGCCCCCTGTACCAAGAGACCCAGTACTTC
TRBJ2-7	.	TRBV6-1	.	CASTTGTRTYEQYF	TGTGCCAGCACCACCGGGACAAGAACCTACGAGCAGTACTTC
TRBJ2-3	.	TRBV7-2	.	CASSLSADTQYF	TGTGCCAGCAGCCTGTCGGCAGATACGCAGTATTTT
TRBJ1-5	.	TRBV6-6	.	CASSAQGPQHF	TGTGCCAGCAGTGCCCAGGGGCCCCAGCATTTT
TRBJ2-3	.	TRBV11-3	.	CASSWGLTDTQYF	TGTGCCAGCAGCTGGGGACTCACAGATACGCAGTATTTT
TRBJ2-5	.	TRBV7-3	.	CASSLIPGEETQYF	TGTGCCAGCAGCTTAATCCCAGGGGAAGAGACCCAGTACTTC
TRBJ2-3	.	TRBV5-1	TRBD1	CASSLASTGNVADTQYF	TGCGCCAGCAGCTTGGCGTCGACAGGGAACGTTGCAGATACGCAGTATTTT
TRBJ2-2	.	TRBV5-6	.	CASSDLGRGEAGELFF	TGTGCCAGCAGCGACTTGGGCAGGGGCGAAGCCGGGGAGCTGTTTTTT
TRBJ2-7	.	TRBV19	TRBD2	CASSSLAGVGYEQYF	TGTGCCAGTAGTTCCTTAGCGGGAGTCGGGTACGAGCAGTACTTC
TRBJ2-2	.	TRBV7-3	.	CASSLTGVGTGELFF	TGTGCCAGCAGCTTAACAGGGGTCGGCACCGGGGAGCTGTTTTTT
TRBJ2-7	.	TRBV29-1	TRBD1	CSVWDRAKAYEQYF	TGCAGCGTCTGGGACAGGGCTAAGGCCTACGAGCAGTACTTC
TRBJ2-3	.	TRBV30	.	CAWGRSQMSHDTQYF	TGTGCCTGGGGGAGGTCTCAGATGAGCCACGATACGCAGTATTTT
TRBJ2-1	.	TRBV2	TRBD2	CASGREGLSSYNEQFF	TGTGCCAGCGGGCGGGAGGGCCTAAGCTCCTACAATGAGCAGTTCTTC
TRBJ1-2	once	TRBV27	.	CASSFWAGLDYDGYTF	TGTGCCAGCAGTTTCTGGGCGGGTTTGGATTATGATGGCTACACCTTC
TRBJ2-1	.	TRBV9	TRBD2	CASSVGSSGSPYNEQFF	TGTGCCAGCAGCGTAGGTTCTAGCGGGAGCCCCTACAATGAGCAGTTCTTC
TRBJ1-6	.	TRBV2	TRBD1	CASSLDRVSPLHF	TGTGCCAGCAGTCTGGACAGGGTTTCACCCCTCCACTTT
TRBJ2-2	.	TRBV12-5	TRBD1	CASVGTGGAGRSTGELFF	TGTGCTAGTGTTGGGACAGGGGGCGCAGGTAGGAGCACCGGGGAGCTGTTTTTT
TRBJ2-2	.	TRBV9	.	CASSVEIGRSSNTGELFF	TGTGCCAGCAGCGTAGAAATCGGGAGAAGCTCGAACACCGGGGAGCTGTTTTTT
TRBJ2-5	.	TRBV10-2	.	CASSLGETQYF	TGCGCCAGCAGTCTCGGAGAGACCCAGTACTTC
TRBJ1-3	.	TRBV12-2	.	CASRPGQVFSGNTIYF	TGTGCAAGTCGCCCGGGACAGGTGTTTTCTGGAAACACCATATATTTT
TRBJ2-5	.	TRBV5-1	TRBD1	CASSLAQGVVETQYF	TGCGCCAGCAGCTTAGCACAGGGGGTCGTGGAGACCCAGTACTTC
TRBJ2-1	.	TRBV7-2	TRBD2	CASSRGGRDNEQFF	TGTGCCAGCAGCCGGGGGGGCCGGGACAATGAGCAGTTCTTC
TRBJ1-4	.	TRBV18	TRBD1	CASSPPRDSDEKLFF	TGTGCCAGCTCACCACCCCGGGACAGCGATGAAAAACTGTTTTTT
TRBJ1-2	.	TRBV28	.	CASHLGGGPYGYTF	TGTGCCAGTCATCTCGGTGGCGGGCCCTACGGCTACACCTTC
TRBJ1-1	.	TRBV5-1	.	CASSLDTGQMGTEAFF	TGCGCCAGCAGCTTGGATACAGGGCAAATGGGCACTGAAGCTTTCTTT
TRBJ2-2	once	TRBV10-2	.	CASSVLGELFF	TGCGCCAGCAGTGTTCTCGGGGAGCTGTTTTTT
TRBJ2-5	.	TRBV7-2	.	CASSLGVQEGTQYF	TGTGCCAGCAGCTTAGGGGTCCAGGAGGGGACCCAGTACTTC
TRBJ2-7	once	TRBV7-3	TRBD1	CASSPEVWDRATYEQYF	TGTGCCAGCAGCCCCGAAGTCTGGGACAGGGCCACCTACGAGCAGTACTTC
TRBJ2-5	.	TRBV4-2	.	CASTLGQGQETQYF	TGTGCCAGCACCCTAGGGCAGGGCCAAGAGACCCAGTACTTC